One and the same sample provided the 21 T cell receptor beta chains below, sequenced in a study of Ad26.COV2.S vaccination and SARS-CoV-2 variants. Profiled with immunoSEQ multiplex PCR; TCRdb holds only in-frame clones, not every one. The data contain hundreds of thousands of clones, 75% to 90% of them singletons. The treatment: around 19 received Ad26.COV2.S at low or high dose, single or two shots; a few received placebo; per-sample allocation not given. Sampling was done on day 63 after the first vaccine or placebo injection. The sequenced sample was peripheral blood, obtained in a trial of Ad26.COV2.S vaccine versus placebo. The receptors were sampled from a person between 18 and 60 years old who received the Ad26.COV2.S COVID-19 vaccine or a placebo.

The CDR3: CASSVGVGAFWTEAFF. The CDR3 DNA sequence: TGTGCCAGCAGCGTAGGGGTAGGGGCTTTTTGGACTGAAGCTTTCTTT. The chain is built from TRBV9 and TRBJ1-1; a possible D gene is TRBD1 (5 bases). CDR1 is SGDLS, CDR2 YYNGEE, per germline. This CDR3 has 16 residues. The V gene lost 0 bases and the J gene lost 5 bases, with 17 bases spanning the gap.

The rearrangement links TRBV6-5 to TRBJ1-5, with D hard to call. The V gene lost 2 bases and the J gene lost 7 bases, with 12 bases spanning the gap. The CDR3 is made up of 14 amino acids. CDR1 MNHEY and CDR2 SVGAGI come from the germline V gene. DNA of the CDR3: TGTGCCAGCAGTTACGTCTCCCCCTTACAGCCCCAGCATTTT. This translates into CASSYVSPLQPQHF.

CDR3 in DNA: TGTGCCAGCAGCCGGACAGGGGGGTCGGGAGAGCAGTTCTTC. Translation: CASSRTGGSGEQFF. V usage is TRBV7-2 and J usage is TRBJ2-1, with 10 bases identical to TRBD1. The CDR3 runs 14 residues. The germline gives CDR1 SGHTA, CDR2 FQGNSA. J was trimmed by 10 bases and V by 5 bases; bases with no gene match: 8.

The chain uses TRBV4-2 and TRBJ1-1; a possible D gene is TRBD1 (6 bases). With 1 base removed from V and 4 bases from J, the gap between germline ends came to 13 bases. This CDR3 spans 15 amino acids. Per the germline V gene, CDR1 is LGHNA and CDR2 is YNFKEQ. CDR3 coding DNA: TGTGCCAGCAGCCAAGTCGGACAGAGGATCACTGAAGCTTTCTTT. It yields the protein CASSQVGQRITEAFF.

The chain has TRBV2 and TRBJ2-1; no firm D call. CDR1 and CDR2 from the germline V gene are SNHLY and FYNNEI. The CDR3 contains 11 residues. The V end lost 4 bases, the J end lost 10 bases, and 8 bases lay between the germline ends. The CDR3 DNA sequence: TGTGCCAGCAGTGCAGGTGGCGAGCAGTTCTTC. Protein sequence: CASSAGGEQFF.

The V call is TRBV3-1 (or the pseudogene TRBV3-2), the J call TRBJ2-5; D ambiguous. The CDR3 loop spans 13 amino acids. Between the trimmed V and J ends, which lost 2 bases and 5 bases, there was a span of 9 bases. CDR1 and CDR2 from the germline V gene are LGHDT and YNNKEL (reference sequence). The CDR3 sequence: CASSQFTEETQYF. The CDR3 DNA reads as TGTGCCAGCAGCCAATTCACCGAGGAGACCCAGTACTTC.

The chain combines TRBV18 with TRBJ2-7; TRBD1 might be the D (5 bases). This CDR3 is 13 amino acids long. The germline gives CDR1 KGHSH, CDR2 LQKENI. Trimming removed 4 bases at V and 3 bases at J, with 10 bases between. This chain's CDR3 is CASSRGDSYEQYV. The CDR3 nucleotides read TGTGCCAGCTCACGCGGTGACAGCTACGAGCAGTACGTC.

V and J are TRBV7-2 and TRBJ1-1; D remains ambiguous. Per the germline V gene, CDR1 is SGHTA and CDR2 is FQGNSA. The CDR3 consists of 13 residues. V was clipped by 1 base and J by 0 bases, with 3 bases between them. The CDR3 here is CASSLELNTEAFF. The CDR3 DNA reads TGTGCCAGCAGCTTAGAATTGAACACTGAAGCTTTCTTT.

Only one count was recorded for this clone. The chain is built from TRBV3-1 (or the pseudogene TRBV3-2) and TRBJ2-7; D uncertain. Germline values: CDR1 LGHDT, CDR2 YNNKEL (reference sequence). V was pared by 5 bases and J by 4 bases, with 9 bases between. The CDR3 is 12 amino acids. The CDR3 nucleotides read TGTGCCAGCAGCACCGACCTTTACGAGCAGTACGTC. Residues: CASSTDLYEQYV.

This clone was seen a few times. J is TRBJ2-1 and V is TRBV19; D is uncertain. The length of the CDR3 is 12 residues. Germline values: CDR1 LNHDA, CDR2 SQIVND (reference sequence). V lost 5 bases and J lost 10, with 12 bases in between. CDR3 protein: CASSAHGPEQFF. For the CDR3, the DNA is TGTGCCAGTAGTGCCCACGGGCCGGAGCAGTTCTTC. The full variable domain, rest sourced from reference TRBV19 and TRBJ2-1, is DGGITQSPKYLFRKEGQNVTLSCEQNLNHDAMYWYRQDPGQGLRLIYYSQIVNDFQKGDIAEGYSVSREKKESFPLTVTSAQKNPTAFYLCASSAHGPEQFFGPGTRLTVL.

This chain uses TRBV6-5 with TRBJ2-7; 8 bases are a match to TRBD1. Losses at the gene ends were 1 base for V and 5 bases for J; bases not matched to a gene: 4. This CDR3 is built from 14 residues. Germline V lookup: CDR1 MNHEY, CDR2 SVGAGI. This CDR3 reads CASSYLTGDHEQYF. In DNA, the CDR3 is TGTGCCAGCAGTTACTTGACAGGGGACCACGAGCAGTACTTC.

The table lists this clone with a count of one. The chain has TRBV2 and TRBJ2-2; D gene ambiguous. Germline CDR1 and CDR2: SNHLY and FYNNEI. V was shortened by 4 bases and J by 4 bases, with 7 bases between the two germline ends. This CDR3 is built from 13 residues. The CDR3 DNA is TGTGCCAGCAGTGTGGGGTTCACCGGGGAGCTGTTTTTT. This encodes CASSVGFTGELFF.

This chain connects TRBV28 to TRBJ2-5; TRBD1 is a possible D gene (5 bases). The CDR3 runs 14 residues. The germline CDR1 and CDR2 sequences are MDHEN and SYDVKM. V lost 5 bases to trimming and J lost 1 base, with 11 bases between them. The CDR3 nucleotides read TGTGCCAGCAGTGGGGCACAGTTCCAAGAGACCCAGTACTTC. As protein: CASSGAQFQETQYF. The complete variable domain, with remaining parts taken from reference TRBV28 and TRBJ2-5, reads DVKVTQSSRYLVKRTGEKVFLECVQDMDHENMFWYRQDPGLGLRLIYFSYDVKMKEKGDIPEGYSVSREKKERFSLILESASTNQTSMYLCASSGAQFQETQYFGPGTRLLVL.

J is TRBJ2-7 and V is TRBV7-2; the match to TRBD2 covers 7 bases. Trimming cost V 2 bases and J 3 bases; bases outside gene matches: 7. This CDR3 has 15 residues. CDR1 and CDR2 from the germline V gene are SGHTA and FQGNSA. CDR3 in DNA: TGTGCCAGCAGCTTAACCAGCGGGGCGCTCTACGAGCAGTACTTC. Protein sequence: CASSLTSGALYEQYF.

CDR3 protein: CASSQELLGFQPQHF. The CDR3 coding sequence is TGCGCCAGCAGCCAAGAATTATTGGGATTCCAGCCCCAGCATTTT. The chain employs TRBV4-3 and TRBJ1-5; D gene uncertain. V lost 0 bases and J lost 7, with 13 bases in between. Germline CDR1 and CDR2: LGHNA and YSLEER. This CDR3 has 15 amino acids.

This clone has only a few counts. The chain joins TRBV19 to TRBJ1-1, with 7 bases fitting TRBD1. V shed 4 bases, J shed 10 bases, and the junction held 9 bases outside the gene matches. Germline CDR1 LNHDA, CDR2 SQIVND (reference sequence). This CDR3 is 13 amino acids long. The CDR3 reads CASSTLGGAGAFF. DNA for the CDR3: TGTGCCAGTAGTACCCTAGGGGGCGCCGGAGCTTTCTTT.

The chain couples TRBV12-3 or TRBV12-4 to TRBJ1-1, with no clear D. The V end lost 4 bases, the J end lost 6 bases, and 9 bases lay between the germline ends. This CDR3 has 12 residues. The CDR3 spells CASSSYWAEAFF. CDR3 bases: TGTGCCAGCAGTTCCTACTGGGCTGAAGCTTTCTTT.

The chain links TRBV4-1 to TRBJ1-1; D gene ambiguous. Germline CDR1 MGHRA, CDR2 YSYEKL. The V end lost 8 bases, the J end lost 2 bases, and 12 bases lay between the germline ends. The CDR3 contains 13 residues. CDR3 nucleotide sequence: TGCGCCAGCCAGCGAGGCAGAAACACTGAAGCTTTCTTT. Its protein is CASQRGRNTEAFF.

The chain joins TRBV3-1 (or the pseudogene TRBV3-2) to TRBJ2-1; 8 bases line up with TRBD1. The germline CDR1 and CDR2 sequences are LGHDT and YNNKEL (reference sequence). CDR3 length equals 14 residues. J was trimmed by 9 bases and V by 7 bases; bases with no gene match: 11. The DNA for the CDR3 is TGTGCCAGCACCGCGTGGGGACAGGAGGCTGAGCAGTTCTTC. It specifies CASTAWGQEAEQFF.

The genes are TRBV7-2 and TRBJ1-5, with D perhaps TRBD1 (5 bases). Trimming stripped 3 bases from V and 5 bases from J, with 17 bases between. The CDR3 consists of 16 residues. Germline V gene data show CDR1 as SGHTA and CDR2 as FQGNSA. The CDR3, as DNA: TGTGCCAGCAGCTTCAACCCCCGGGGCAGATATCAGCCCCAGCATTTT. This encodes CASSFNPRGRYQPQHF.

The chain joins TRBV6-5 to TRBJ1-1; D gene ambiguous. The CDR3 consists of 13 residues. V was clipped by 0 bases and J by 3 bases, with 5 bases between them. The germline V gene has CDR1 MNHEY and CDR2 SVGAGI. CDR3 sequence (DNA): TGTGCCAGCAGTTACTCGCGATACACTGAAGCTTTCTTT. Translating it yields CASSYSRYTEAFF.